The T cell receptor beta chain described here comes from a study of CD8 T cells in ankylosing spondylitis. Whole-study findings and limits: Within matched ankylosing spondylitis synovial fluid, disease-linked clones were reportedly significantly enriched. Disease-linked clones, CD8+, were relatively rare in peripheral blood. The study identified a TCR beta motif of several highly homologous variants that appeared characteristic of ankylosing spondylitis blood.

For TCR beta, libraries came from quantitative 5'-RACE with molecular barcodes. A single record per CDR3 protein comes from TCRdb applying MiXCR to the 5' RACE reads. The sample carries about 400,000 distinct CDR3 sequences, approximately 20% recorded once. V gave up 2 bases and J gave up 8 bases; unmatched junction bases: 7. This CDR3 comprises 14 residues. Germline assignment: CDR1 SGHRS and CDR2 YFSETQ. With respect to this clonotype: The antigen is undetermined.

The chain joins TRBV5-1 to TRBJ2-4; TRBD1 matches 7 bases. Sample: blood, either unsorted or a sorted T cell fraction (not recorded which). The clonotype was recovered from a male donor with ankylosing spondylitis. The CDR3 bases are TGCGCCAGCAGCTTAAGACAGGGTTCCGACATTCAGTACTTC. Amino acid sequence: CASSLRQGSDIQYF.